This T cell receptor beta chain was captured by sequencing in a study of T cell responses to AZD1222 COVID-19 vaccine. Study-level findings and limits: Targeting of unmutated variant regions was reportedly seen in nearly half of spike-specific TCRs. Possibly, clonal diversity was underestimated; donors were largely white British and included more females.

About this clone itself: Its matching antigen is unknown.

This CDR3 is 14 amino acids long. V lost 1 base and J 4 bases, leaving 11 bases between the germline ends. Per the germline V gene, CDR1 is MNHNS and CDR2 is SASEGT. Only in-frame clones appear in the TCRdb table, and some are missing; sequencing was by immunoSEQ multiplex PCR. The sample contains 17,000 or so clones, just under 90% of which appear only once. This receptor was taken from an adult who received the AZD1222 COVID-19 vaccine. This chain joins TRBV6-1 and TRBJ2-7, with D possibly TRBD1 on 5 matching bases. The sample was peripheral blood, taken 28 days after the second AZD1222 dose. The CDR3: CASSEVTETYEQYF. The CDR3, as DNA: TGTGCCAGCAGTGAAGTGACAGAAACTTACGAGCAGTACTTC.